This is a list of T cell receptor beta chains from one sample in a study of tumor-infiltrating lymphocytes in oesophageal squamous cell carcinoma. One entry per CDR3 protein, called by TCRdb with MiXCR from the PCR reads. The top ten hold roughly half of the sample, which has over 14,000 distinct CDR3 sequences, approximately 45% seen once. The sample taken for sequencing was blood. These TCRs come from a male donor with esophageal squamous cell carcinoma. The CDR3 runs from the conserved cysteine through the conserved F or W. The D gene is left open where the match is weak. Expanded clones get a size class; other rows say once, few or many, or leave the size out.

v_call	d_call	clone_size	j_call	cdr3_nt	cdr3_aa
TRBV5-5	TRBD1	-	TRBJ1-1	TGTGCCAGCAGCTTCGACAGGGGGCTTGCTGGAGCTTTCTTT	CASSFDRGLAGAFF
TRBV6-6	-	-	TRBJ1-6	TGTGCCAGCAGTTACGCAGGGGCTAGCTCCTATAATTCACCCCTCCACTTC	CASSYAGASSYNSPLHF
TRBV6-1	-	-	TRBJ2-1	TGTGCCAGCAAGGGCAACAATGAGCAGTTCTTC	CASKGNNEQFF
TRBV12-3/TRBV12-4	-	-	TRBJ2-3	TGTGCCAGCAGTTTTTCAGGCACAGATACGCAGTATTTT	CASSFSGTDTQYF
TRBV12-3/TRBV12-4	-	-	TRBJ1-2	TGTGCCAGCAGTTCTTTCCTGACCGGGTCGCGGGAGGGCTACACCTTC	CASSSFLTGSREGYTF
TRBV6-1	TRBD2	many	TRBJ2-7	TGTGCCAGCAGTCTCCATAGCGGGAGGGCTACGGGCGAGCAGTACTTC	CASSLHSGRATGEQYF
TRBV5-4	-	many	TRBJ1-5	TGTGCCAGCACCTCAACGGGGTATAGTGGCAATCAGCCCCAGCATTTT	CASTSTGYSGNQPQHF
TRBV7-6	-	-	TRBJ2-1	TGTGCCAGCAGCCCCTCGGGGGCTGTGTACAATGAGCAGTTCTTC	CASSPSGAVYNEQFF
TRBV29-1	-	-	TRBJ1-1	TGCAGCGTGGTAGTGAACACTGAAGCTTTCTTT	CSVVVNTEAFF
TRBV11-2	TRBD2	-	TRBJ2-7	TGTGCCAGCAGCTTCATTCTGACTAGCGGGAGGGCCAACGAGCAGTACTTC	CASSFILTSGRANEQYF
TRBV28	TRBD2	-	TRBJ2-1	TGTGCCAGCACACGCACTAGCGGGGGACCTACCTACAATGAGCAGTTCTTC	CASTRTSGGPTYNEQFF
TRBV7-9	TRBD2	medium-sized	TRBJ2-1	TGTGCCAGCAGGTCTGCCGGTTTGGGACAGCCCACTAGCGGGAGGAACCATGAGCAGTTCTTC	CASRSAGLGQPTSGRNHEQFF
TRBV5-8	TRBD2	many	TRBJ2-1	TGTGCCAGCAGCCTAGGGAGCGGGAGGGGGCGGAATGAGCAGTTCTTC	CASSLGSGRGRNEQFF
TRBV7-6	-	-	TRBJ2-5	TGTGCCAGCAGCTTATGGCCAGGGGGGGACCAAGAGACCCAGTACTTC	CASSLWPGGDQETQYF
TRBV18	-	many	TRBJ2-3	TGTGCCAGCTCACAAGGGGCCGGCACAGATACGCAGTATTTT	CASSQGAGTDTQYF
TRBV7-6	-	-	TRBJ2-1	TGTGCCAGCCAGGGGTTGATCGGTCGGGGTAATGAGCAGTTCTTC	CASQGLIGRGNEQFF
TRBV28	-	-	TRBJ2-1	TGTGCCAGCAGTTCATTTTCTGGGGCCCGGGAAAATGAGCAGTTCTTC	CASSSFSGARENEQFF
TRBV5-4	-	many	TRBJ2-7	TGTGCCAGCAGCTTAGAGCCGGGCTCCTACGAGCAGTACTTC	CASSLEPGSYEQYF
TRBV28	TRBD2	many	TRBJ2-1	TGTGCCAGCAGTCCGTCACTAGCGGTCTCCTACAATGAGCAGTTCTTC	CASSPSLAVSYNEQFF
TRBV5-4	-	-	TRBJ2-2	TGTGCCAGCAATTACTTTAAGACCGGGAACACCGGGGAGCTGTTTTTT	CASNYFKTGNTGELFF
TRBV6-4	-	once	TRBJ1-1	TGTGCCAGCAGACTCGACGGAGGAACTGAAGCTTTCTTT	CASRLDGGTEAFF